Listed below are T cell receptor beta chains from one sample, sequenced in a study of CD8 T cells in ankylosing spondylitis. Each CDR3 protein is one row after TCRdb ran MiXCR on the 5' RACE reads. The sample comprises 220,000 or so distinct CDR3 sequences, roughly a tenth of which are singletons, and about 19% rests with the top ten. Sequencing was done on a sample of blood, either unsorted or a sorted T cell fraction (not recorded which). All receptors come from a male donor with ankylosing spondylitis or in good health (not recorded which). CDR3s include the opening cysteine and the closing phenylalanine or tryptophan. A D gene is named only where the DNA matches it firmly. Clone sizes are given selectively: once, few, many, or a class where the clone is expanded.

CDR3 DNA | CDR3 protein | clone size | J gene | D gene | V gene
TGCAGTGCTAGACAGGGGCTAGCAGGCTACACCTTC | CSARQGLAGYTF | - | TRBJ1-2 | - | TRBV20-1
TGTGCCAGCAGCCCGGTCGGGACAGGAGCCTCTAGCGAGCAGTACTTC | CASSPVGTGASSEQYF | - | TRBJ2-7 | TRBD1 | TRBV7-2
TGTGCCAGCAGCCAGGGACAGCCCTACGAGCAGTACTTC | CASSQGQPYEQYF | - | TRBJ2-7 | TRBD1 | TRBV3-1
TGTGCCAGCAGCTTAGAGGGGACTAGCGGGGGGGTGGATGAGCAGTTCTTC | CASSLEGTSGGVDEQFF | - | TRBJ2-1 | TRBD2 | TRBV7-3
TGTGCCAGCAGTTTAGCGGGGCGGACCACTGAAGCTTTCTTT | CASSLAGRTTEAFF | many | TRBJ1-1 | - | TRBV12-3/TRBV12-4
TGTGCCAGCAAGGACGACTCCACAGATACGCAGTATTTT | CASKDDSTDTQYF | many | TRBJ2-3 | - | TRBV2
TGTGCCAGCAGCCAGACACCAGGAGGGAGGTTGAACACTGAAGCTTTCTTT | CASSQTPGGRLNTEAFF | many | TRBJ1-1 | - | TRBV5-4
TGCAGTGCTAGAAGTGCCTACGAGCAGTACTTC | CSARSAYEQYF | - | TRBJ2-7 | - | TRBV20-1
TGCAGTGCTAGAGATATAGCGGGTTACCTCTACGAGCAGTACTTC | CSARDIAGYLYEQYF | many | TRBJ2-7 | TRBD2 | TRBV20-1
TGTGCCAGCAGTCTTGACAGTCTCGGAAACACCATATATTTT | CASSLDSLGNTIYF | many | TRBJ1-3 | - | TRBV12-3/TRBV12-4
TGTGCCAGCACCCCAGGGGTCTCTGGGGCCAACGTCCTGACTTTC | CASTPGVSGANVLTF | - | TRBJ2-6 | - | TRBV12-3/TRBV12-4
TGTGCCACCAGTGACACCGGGACTAGCGGGTTGAATGAGCAGTTCTTC | CATSDTGTSGLNEQFF | many | TRBJ2-1 | TRBD2 | TRBV24-1
TGCGCCAGCAGCCACACCGGGACGGAATCCTACGAGCAGTACTTC | CASSHTGTESYEQYF | many | TRBJ2-7 | - | TRBV5-1
TGTGCCAGCAGCAGCACTACAGGGGGCTACGAGCAGTACTTC | CASSSTTGGYEQYF | - | TRBJ2-7 | TRBD1 | TRBV27
TGTGCCAGCAGTTTAAGTGGGACTAGCGGGGGGGCCGATGAGCAGTTCTTC | CASSLSGTSGGADEQFF | few | TRBJ2-1 | TRBD2 | TRBV28
TGTGCCAGTAGTACATTAGGCACCCTGGAGCAGTACTTC | CASSTLGTLEQYF | many | TRBJ2-7 | - | TRBV19
TGTGCCAGCAGCCTCCCCCGTGCCAGCGGGGGGGCCGATATAAATGAGCAGTTCTTC | CASSLPRASGGADINEQFF | many | TRBJ2-1 | TRBD2 | TRBV7-3
TGCGCCAGCAGCTTGGGCGAGCCAGGGGAACTGGAAACTAACTATGGCTACACCTTC | CASSLGEPGELETNYGYTF | many | TRBJ1-2 | - | TRBV5-1
TGTGCCAGCAGCTTAGTAGGGACTAGCGACACAGATACGCAGTATTTT | CASSLVGTSDTDTQYF | few | TRBJ2-3 | TRBD2 | TRBV7-2
TGCAGCGTTGTATTGCGGGAAAAACTGTTTTTT | CSVVLREKLFF | many | TRBJ1-4 | - | TRBV29-1
TGTGCCAGCAGCTTCCCCCGGCCGGGGTCTGAAGCTTTCTTT | CASSFPRPGSEAFF | - | TRBJ1-1 | - | TRBV5-6
TGTGCCAGCAGCCCTTACAGGGTCGGCGAGCAGTACTTC | CASSPYRVGEQYF | many | TRBJ2-7 | - | TRBV7-8
TGCGCCAGCAGCTTGGAGGGTCGGGAAAATACGCAGTATTTT | CASSLEGRENTQYF | many | TRBJ2-3 | - | TRBV5-1
TGTGCCAGCAGCCAAGATCTGGGGCAGGGGGGGGATAATGAGCAGTTCTTC | CASSQDLGQGGDNEQFF | many | TRBJ2-1 | - | TRBV14
TGTGCCAGCAGCCTAGCGGGGGGTAGGAATGAGCAGTTCTTC | CASSLAGGRNEQFF | many | TRBJ2-1 | TRBD2 | TRBV7-9
TGCGCCAGCAGCTCCTCCGGGACCTCTGAAGCTTTCTTT | CASSSSGTSEAFF | many | TRBJ1-1 | - | TRBV5-1
TGTGCCAGCAGTTACCGTGGGACTAGTACTCCCAATGAGCAGTTCTTC | CASSYRGTSTPNEQFF | - | TRBJ2-1 | TRBD2 | TRBV6-5
TGTGCCAGCAGCACCGGGACAGGGACATACAATGAGCAGTTCTTC | CASSTGTGTYNEQFF | many | TRBJ2-1 | TRBD1 | TRBV7-8
TGTGCCAGCAGAGTAGCGGGGATTAACACTGAAGCTTTCTTT | CASRVAGINTEAFF | many | TRBJ1-1 | - | TRBV27
TGTGCCAGCAGCTTAGGATGGGATAATGAAAAACTGTTTTTT | CASSLGWDNEKLFF | - | TRBJ1-4 | - | TRBV11-2
TGTGCCAGCAGCTTACAGGTCGTGGGCACCGGGGAGCTGTTTTTT | CASSLQVVGTGELFF | many | TRBJ2-2 | - | TRBV7-3
TGCGCCAGCAGCGTTGAGGCGGGACATCTAGAGACCCAGTACTTC | CASSVEAGHLETQYF | few | TRBJ2-5 | - | TRBV5-1
TGTGCCAGCAGCGACGGAGGGGACACTACATTAGCCAAAAACATTCAGTACTTC | CASSDGGDTTLAKNIQYF | many | TRBJ2-4 | - | TRBV4-2
TGTGCCAGCAGCTTAGTCCAGGGGACCGGGGAGCTGTTTTTT | CASSLVQGTGELFF | many | TRBJ2-2 | - | TRBV27
TGTGCCAGCAGCCACGGCTTTCTTCAATTGTCTGGAAACACCATATATTTT | CASSHGFLQLSGNTIYF | - | TRBJ1-3 | - | TRBV3-1
TGTGCCAGCAGCACTAGCGGGGGGGTTTACGAGCAGTACTTC | CASSTSGGVYEQYF | many | TRBJ2-7 | TRBD2 | TRBV7-2
TGTGCCAGCAGCCCAAGAACCCTAAAAGTACAAGAGACCCAGTACTTC | CASSPRTLKVQETQYF | - | TRBJ2-5 | - | TRBV27
TGTGCCAGCTCACCTGCGGGGAACGAGCAGTACTTC | CASSPAGNEQYF | many | TRBJ2-7 | - | TRBV18
TGTGCCATCAGTGAGCCCCTCGGGACAACCTCAAAGGCCGGGGAGCTGTTTTTT | CAISEPLGTTSKAGELFF | many | TRBJ2-2 | - | TRBV10-3
TGTGCCAGCAGTTTAGGGGTTGGAAACACCATATATTTT | CASSLGVGNTIYF | - | TRBJ1-3 | - | TRBV12-3/TRBV12-4
TGCGCCAGCAGCAGGGAAGGGAGTGTGAACACTGAAGCTTTCTTT | CASSREGSVNTEAFF | - | TRBJ1-1 | - | TRBV5-1
TGTGCCAGCAGCTACGTCCCCGAAGAGACCCAGTACTTC | CASSYVPEETQYF | many | TRBJ2-5 | - | TRBV11-2